A selection of T cell receptor beta chains follows, all from one sample in a study of cytomegalovirus exposure and HLA in healthy donors. Using immunoSEQ multiplex PCR, the repertoire was profiled, and TCRdb retains in-frame clones only, with some absent. The sample shows tens of thousands of clones, about nine tenths of them seen only once. Sequenced material: PBMCs. These receptors all stem from a woman between 35 and 50 years old in good health and CMV-seropositive. The CDR3 runs from the conserved cysteine through the conserved F or W. The D gene is left open where the match is weak. Size values are once, few and many counts, or a class for expanded clones, and some rows have none.

J	size	D	V	CDR3	DNA
TRBJ1-5	.	TRBD1	TRBV28	CASGGTGPHQPQHF	TGTGCCAGCGGCGGGACAGGGCCCCATCAGCCCCAGCATTTT
TRBJ2-7	.	.	TRBV5-1	CASSFQLTYEQYF	TGCGCCAGCAGCTTCCAGCTGACATACGAGCAGTACTTC
TRBJ2-7	.	.	TRBV18	CASSEVAGAGYEQYF	TGTGCCAGCTCCGAGGTAGCAGGTGCGGGCTACGAGCAGTACTTC
TRBJ1-5	.	TRBD1	TRBV7-2	CASSLETGYQPQHF	TGTGCCAGCAGCTTAGAGACAGGGTACCAGCCCCAGCATTTT
TRBJ2-7	.	.	TRBV5-6	CASSLANYGQYF	TGTGCCAGCAGCTTGGCGAACTACGGGCAGTACTTC
TRBJ2-1	.	TRBD1	TRBV5-1	CASSGQGAGNEQFF	TGCGCCAGCAGCGGACAGGGGGCGGGAAATGAGCAGTTCTTC
TRBJ2-7	medium-sized	TRBD2	TRBV10-2	CASKSGGPSSYEQYF	TGCGCCAGTAAAAGCGGGGGGCCGTCCTCCTACGAGCAGTACTTC
TRBJ2-1	.	.	TRBV13	CASSLAFNEQFF	TGTGCCAGCAGCTTAGCGTTCAATGAGCAGTTCTTC
TRBJ1-4	.	.	TRBV7-9	CASSPGGGNEKLFF	TGTGCCAGCAGCCCCGGGGGGGGTAATGAAAAACTGTTTTTT
TRBJ2-2	.	TRBD1	TRBV5-3	CARSFYLGQRSHANTGELFF	TGTGCCAGAAGTTTTTATCTGGGACAGAGATCTCACGCGAACACCGGGGAGCTGTTTTTT
TRBJ1-2	.	.	TRBV27	CASSDRTETLYGYTF	TGTGCCAGCAGTGACCGGACAGAAACCCTCTATGGCTACACCTTC
TRBJ1-5	once	.	TRBV19	CASSIWESSNQPQHF	TGTGCCAGTAGTATCTGGGAGTCGAGCAATCAGCCCCAGCATTTT
TRBJ2-5	.	.	TRBV18	CASRQTGLQETQYF	TGTGCCAGCCGACAGACAGGACTCCAAGAGACCCAGTACTTC
TRBJ1-5	few	TRBD1	TRBV2	CASSVVTGSHSNQPQHF	TGTGCCAGCAGTGTGGTGACAGGGTCTCATAGCAATCAGCCCCAGCATTTT
TRBJ2-2	.	.	TRBV30	CAWKQGTNTGELFF	TGTGCCTGGAAGCAGGGTACGAACACCGGGGAGCTGTTTTTT
TRBJ2-5	.	TRBD2	TRBV10-3	CAIALAGEETQYF	TGTGCCATCGCCTTAGCGGGCGAGGAGACCCAGTACTTC
TRBJ1-5	.	TRBD1	TRBV4-3	CASSPGQGKGSNQPQHF	TGCGCCAGCAGCCCGGGACAGGGTAAAGGGAGCAATCAGCCCCAGCATTTT
TRBJ1-6	.	TRBD1	TRBV6-5	CASHTGEGSPLHF	TGTGCCAGCCATACAGGGGAAGGCTCACCCCTCCACTTT
TRBJ1-6	.	TRBD1	TRBV2	CASGTDYNSPLHF	TGTGCCTCCGGGACAGATTATAATTCACCCCTCCACTTT
TRBJ2-5	.	.	TRBV5-1	CASSLGSRETQYF	TGCGCCAGCAGCTTGGGTAGCCGGGAGACCCAGTACTTC
TRBJ2-7	.	TRBD2	TRBV29-1	CSAGGTSGGYEQYF	TGCAGCGCCGGCGGGACTAGCGGGGGCTACGAGCAGTACTTC
TRBJ2-2	.	TRBD1	TRBV6-5	CASSYARTGIAGELFF	TGTGCCAGCAGTTATGCGCGGACAGGGATCGCCGGGGAGCTGTTTTTT
TRBJ2-3	.	TRBD2	TRBV10-1	CASSPDWGAGSTDTQYF	TGCGCCAGCAGTCCTGACTGGGGAGCGGGGAGCACAGATACGCAGTATTTT
TRBJ2-5	.	.	TRBV19	CASSIQGLGETQYF	TGTGCCAGTAGTATACAGGGGTTGGGAGAGACCCAGTACTTC
TRBJ2-2	.	.	TRBV27	CASSLSWRGMGTGELFF	TGTGCCAGCAGTTTATCTTGGCGGGGTATGGGCACCGGGGAGCTGTTTTTT
TRBJ2-7	.	TRBD1	TRBV9	CASSVGQGAREQYF	TGTGCCAGCAGCGTAGGCCAGGGGGCGAGGGAGCAGTACTTC
TRBJ1-1	.	.	TRBV5-8	CASRLGKGEAFF	TGTGCCAGCAGGCTGGGGAAGGGGGAGGCTTTCTTT
TRBJ2-7	once	.	TRBV7-2	CASSLAQALFEQYF	TGTGCCAGCAGCTTAGCGCAGGCACTTTTCGAGCAGTACTTC
TRBJ1-2	.	TRBD1	TRBV6-1	CASSVIGGGTVYGYTF	TGTGCCAGCAGTGTCATCGGAGGGGGGACAGTTTATGGCTACACCTTC
TRBJ2-5	.	.	TRBV6-5	CASSYAGGETQYF	TGTGCCAGCAGTTACGCAGGCGGGGAGACCCAGTACTTC
TRBJ2-3	.	.	TRBV9	CASSARGHPSTDTQYF	TGTGCCAGCAGCGCCCGAGGACATCCTAGCACAGATACGCAGTATTTT
TRBJ1-2	.	TRBD1	TRBV6-5	CASTKQGDYGYTF	TGTGCCAGCACCAAACAGGGGGACTATGGCTACACCTTC
TRBJ2-5	few	TRBD1	TRBV11-2	CASSSRRGLPETQYF	TGTGCCAGCAGCTCACGTAGGGGGCTACCAGAGACCCAGTACTTC
TRBJ2-1	.	TRBD1	TRBV11-3	CASSFRTGVNEQFF	TGTGCCAGCAGCTTCAGGACAGGGGTCAATGAGCAGTTCTTC
TRBJ1-2	.	.	TRBV5-4	CASSLGGRGGPPLAF	TGTGCCAGCAGCTTGGGGGGGAGGGGTGGACCCCCCCTTGCCTTC
TRBJ1-5	.	.	TRBV29-1	CSVVGETYYQPQHF	TGCAGCGTTGTGGGAGAGACCTATTATCAGCCCCAGCATTTT
TRBJ1-3	.	.	TRBV28	CASSYPGSGNTIYF	TGTGCCAGCAGTTATCCCGGCTCTGGAAACACCATATATTTT
TRBJ2-2	.	.	TRBV11-3	CASSYGGHGDGELFF	TGTGCCAGCAGTTACGGGGGGCACGGCGACGGGGAGCTGTTTTTT
TRBJ1-6	.	TRBD1	TRBV6-5	CASSYSGQGGNSPLHF	TGTGCCAGCAGTTACTCCGGACAGGGAGGCAATTCACCCCTCCACTTT
TRBJ2-3	.	TRBD1	TRBV29-1	CSPGQVNTDTQYF	TGCAGTCCGGGACAGGTTAATACAGATACGCAGTATTTT
TRBJ1-4	.	.	TRBV29-1	CSVSVPKPHYLTDEKLFF	TGCAGCGTTTCCGTCCCCAAGCCCCACTACCTTACTGATGAAAAACTGTTTTTT